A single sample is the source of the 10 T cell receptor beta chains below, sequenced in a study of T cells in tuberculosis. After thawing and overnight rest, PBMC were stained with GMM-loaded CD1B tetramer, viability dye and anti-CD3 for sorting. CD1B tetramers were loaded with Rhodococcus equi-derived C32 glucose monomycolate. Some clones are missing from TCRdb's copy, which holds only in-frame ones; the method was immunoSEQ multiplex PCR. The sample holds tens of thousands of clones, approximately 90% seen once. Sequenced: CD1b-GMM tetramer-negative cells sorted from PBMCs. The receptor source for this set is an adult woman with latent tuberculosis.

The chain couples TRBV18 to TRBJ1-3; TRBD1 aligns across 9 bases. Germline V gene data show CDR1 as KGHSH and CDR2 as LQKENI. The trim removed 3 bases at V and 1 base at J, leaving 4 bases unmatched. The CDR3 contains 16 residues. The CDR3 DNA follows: TGTGCCAGCTCACCTAGAGGGACAGGGTCTGGAAACACCATATATTTT. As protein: CASSPRGTGSGNTIYF.

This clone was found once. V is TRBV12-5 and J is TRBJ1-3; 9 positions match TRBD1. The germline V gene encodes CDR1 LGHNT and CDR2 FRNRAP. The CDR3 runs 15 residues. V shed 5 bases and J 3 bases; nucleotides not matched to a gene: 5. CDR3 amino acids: CASGATGGFGNTIYF. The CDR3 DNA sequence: TGTGCTAGTGGTGCAACAGGGGGCTTTGGAAACACCATATATTTT.

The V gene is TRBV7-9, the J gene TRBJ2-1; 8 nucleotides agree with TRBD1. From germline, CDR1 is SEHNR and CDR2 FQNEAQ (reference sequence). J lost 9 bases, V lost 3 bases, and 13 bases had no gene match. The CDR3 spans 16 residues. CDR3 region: CASSLVGTGGRGEQFF. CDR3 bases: TGTGCCAGCAGCTTGGTCGGTACAGGGGGTAGGGGTGAGCAGTTCTTC.

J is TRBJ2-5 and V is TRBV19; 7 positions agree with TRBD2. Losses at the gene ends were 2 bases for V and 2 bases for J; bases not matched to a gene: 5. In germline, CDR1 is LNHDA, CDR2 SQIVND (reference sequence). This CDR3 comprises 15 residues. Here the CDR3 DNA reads TGTGCCAGTAGTATACGGACTAGGTTTCAAGAGACCCAGTACTTC. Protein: CASSIRTRFQETQYF.

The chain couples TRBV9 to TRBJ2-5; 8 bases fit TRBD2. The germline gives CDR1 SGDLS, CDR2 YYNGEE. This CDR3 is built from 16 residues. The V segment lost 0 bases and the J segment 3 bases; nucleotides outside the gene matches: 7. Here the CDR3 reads CASSVGQRGPEETQYF. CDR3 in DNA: TGTGCCAGCAGCGTAGGCCAGCGGGGGCCGGAAGAGACCCAGTACTTC.

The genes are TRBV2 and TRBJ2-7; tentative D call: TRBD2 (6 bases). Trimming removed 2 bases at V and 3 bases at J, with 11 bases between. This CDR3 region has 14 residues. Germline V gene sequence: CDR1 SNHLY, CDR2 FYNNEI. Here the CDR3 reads CASSERGLVYEQYV. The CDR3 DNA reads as TGTGCCAGCAGTGAACGGGGGTTGGTCTACGAGCAGTACGTC.

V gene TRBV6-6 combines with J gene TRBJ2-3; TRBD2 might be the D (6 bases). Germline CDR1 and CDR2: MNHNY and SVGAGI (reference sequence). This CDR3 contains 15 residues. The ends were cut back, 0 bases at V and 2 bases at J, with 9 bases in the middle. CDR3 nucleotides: TGTGCCAGCAGTTACTCCCCTAGCGACACAGATACGCAGTATTTT. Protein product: CASSYSPSDTDTQYF.

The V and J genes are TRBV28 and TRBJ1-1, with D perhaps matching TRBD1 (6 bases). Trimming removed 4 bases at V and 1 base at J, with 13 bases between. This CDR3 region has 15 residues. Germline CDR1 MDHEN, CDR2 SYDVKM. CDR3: CASSSYGQRNTEAFF. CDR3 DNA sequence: TGTGCCAGCAGTTCATACGGACAGCGGAACACTGAAGCTTTCTTT. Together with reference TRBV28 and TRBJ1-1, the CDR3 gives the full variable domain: DVKVTQSSRYLVKRTGEKVFLECVQDMDHENMFWYRQDPGLGLRLIYFSYDVKMKEKGDIPEGYSVSREKKERFSLILESASTNQTSMYLCASSSYGQRNTEAFFGQGTRLTVV.

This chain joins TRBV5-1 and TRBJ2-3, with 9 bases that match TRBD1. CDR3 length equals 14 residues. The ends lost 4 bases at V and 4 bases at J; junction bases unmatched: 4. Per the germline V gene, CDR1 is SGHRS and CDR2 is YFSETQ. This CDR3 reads CASSRDRVADTQYF. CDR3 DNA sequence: TGCGCCAGCAGCCGGGACAGGGTAGCAGATACGCAGTATTTT.

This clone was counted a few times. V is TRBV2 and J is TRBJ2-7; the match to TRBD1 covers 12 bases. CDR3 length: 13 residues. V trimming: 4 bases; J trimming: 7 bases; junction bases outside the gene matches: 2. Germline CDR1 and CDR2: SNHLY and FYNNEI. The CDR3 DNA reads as TGTGCCAGCAGTGGGGGACAGGGGGCTGAGCAGTACTTC. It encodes CASSGGQGAEQYF.